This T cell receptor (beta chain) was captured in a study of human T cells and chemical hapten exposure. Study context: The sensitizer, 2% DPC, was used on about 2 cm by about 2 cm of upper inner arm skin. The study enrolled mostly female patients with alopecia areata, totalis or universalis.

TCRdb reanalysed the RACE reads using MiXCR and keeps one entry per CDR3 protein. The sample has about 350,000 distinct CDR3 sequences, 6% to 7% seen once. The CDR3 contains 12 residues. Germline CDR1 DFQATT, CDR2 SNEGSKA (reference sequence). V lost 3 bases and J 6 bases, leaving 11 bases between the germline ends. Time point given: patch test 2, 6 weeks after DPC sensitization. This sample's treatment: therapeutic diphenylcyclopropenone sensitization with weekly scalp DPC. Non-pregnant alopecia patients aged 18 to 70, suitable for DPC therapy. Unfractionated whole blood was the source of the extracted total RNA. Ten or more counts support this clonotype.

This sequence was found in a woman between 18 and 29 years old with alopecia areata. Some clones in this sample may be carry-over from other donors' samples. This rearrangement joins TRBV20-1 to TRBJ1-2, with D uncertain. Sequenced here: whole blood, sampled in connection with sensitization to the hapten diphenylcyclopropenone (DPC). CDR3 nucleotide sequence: TGCAGTGCTAGCGGAGGGAGGGATGGCTACACCTTC. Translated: CSASGGRDGYTF.